This TCR beta chain came from a study of cytomegalovirus exposure and HLA in healthy donors. Broader study findings: The authors later linked a missense DCLRE1C variant to TCR beta V- and J-gene trimming.

Trimming pared 4 bases from V and 0 bases from J, leaving 16 bases between. In germline, CDR1 is SGHRS, CDR2 YFSETQ. The CDR3 is made up of 16 amino acids. Regarding this clone: The antigen remains undetermined.

PCR was performed using 60 Vbeta and 13 Jbeta primers. The table came from immunoSEQ multiplex PCR; TCRdb's copy has only in-frame clones and leaves some out. Of 130,000 or so clones detected, over 70% appear once; the ten largest clones hold less than 2%. The sample comprised PBMCs. The V gene is TRBV5-1, the J gene TRBJ1-1; tentative D call: TRBD1 (5 bases). The sequence came from a young woman in good health and CMV-seronegative. CDR3 DNA: TGCGCCAGCAGCAGAAACCCGACAGCCATGAACACTGAAGCTTTCTTT. It translates to CASSRNPTAMNTEAFF. Based on the CDR3 plus reference TRBV5-1 and TRBJ1-1, the full variable domain is KAGVTQTPRYLIKTRGQQVTLSCSPISGHRSVSWYQQTPGQGLQFLFEYFSETQRNKGNFPGRFSGRQFSNSRSEMNVSTLELGDSALYLCASSRNPTAMNTEAFFGQGTRLTVV.